This T cell receptor (beta chain) emerged from a study of identical twins. This clonotype was found a few times. Using its own MiXCR run on the 5' RACE reads, TCRdb lists one record per CDR3 protein. The table shows about 690,000 distinct CDR3 sequences, with about 20% occurring only once. This CDR3 spans 13 amino acids. The ends were cut back, 2 bases at V and 5 bases at J, with 9 bases in the middle. These records were also assigned to another study, of T cells expressing NK-cell markers.

The material sequenced was PBMCs. The chain recombines TRBV12-3 or TRBV12-4 with TRBJ2-5; D is unresolved. The receptor was derived from a woman under 30 in good health. The CDR3 DNA reads TGTGCCAGCAGTTTACGAGGAGTTGAGACCCAGTACTTC. Translated: CASSLRGVETQYF.